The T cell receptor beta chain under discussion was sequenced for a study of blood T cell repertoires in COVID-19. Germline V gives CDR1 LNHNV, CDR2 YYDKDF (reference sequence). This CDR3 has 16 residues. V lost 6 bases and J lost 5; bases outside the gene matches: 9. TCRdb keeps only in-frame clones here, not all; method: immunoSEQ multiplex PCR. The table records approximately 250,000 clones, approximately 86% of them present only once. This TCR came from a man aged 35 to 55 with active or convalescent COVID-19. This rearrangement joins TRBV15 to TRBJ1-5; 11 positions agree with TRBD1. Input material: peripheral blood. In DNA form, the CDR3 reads TGTGCCACCAGTATGGACAGGGGGCTTTCCTATCAGCCCCAGCATTTT. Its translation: CATSMDRGLSYQPQHF.